Here is one T cell receptor beta chain with its context. The method was immunoSEQ multiplex PCR; TCRdb's version includes in-frame clones alone and lacks a portion of them. The table records tens of thousands of clones, 90% to 95% of them present only once. In germline, CDR1 is GTSNPN, CDR2 SVGIG (reference sequence). The CDR3 covers 17 residues. J gave up 5 bases and V 0 bases, and 4 bases lay outside the gene matches. The data belong to a study of T cells after somatic rescue of genetic block. This TCR derives from a man aged 35 to 55. The V gene is TRBV30, the J gene TRBJ2-1; 16 bases fit TRBD2. The source material was peripheral blood mononuclear cells (PBMCs). CDR3 region: CAWSVGLAGGLHNEQFF. CDR3 bases: TGTGCCTGGAGTGTGGGACTAGCGGGGGGGCTTCACAATGAGCAGTTCTTC.